The TCR beta chain under discussion was sequenced for a study of blood T cell repertoires in COVID-19. For the study at large: Spain, Italy and the United States supplied samples that represented acute and convalescent COVID-19. The analysed material was cDNA or gDNA that came from T cells, B-cell-depleted T cells, or PBMCs.

The junction had 9 bases not matched to a gene; V was cut back by 4 bases and J by 11 bases. CDR3 size: 14 residues. Germline V CDR1 and CDR2: SGHRS, YFSETQ. Original handling: Estimation of nucleated cell counts relied on the amplification of reference gene primers. Sequencing used immunoSEQ multiplex PCR; TCRdb keeps in-frame clones, though not all of them. V and J calls and clone size come straight from that table; D and trimming were deduced from the DNA. The sample has 95,000 to 110,000 clones, around 92% seen once. The sequenced material came from peripheral blood. This rearrangement joins TRBV5-1 to TRBJ1-1, with 12 bases lining up with TRBD1. The sequence derives from a woman aged 55-75 years with acute or convalescent COVID-19. CDR3: CASSVDRDRGLAFF. Here the CDR3 DNA reads TGCGCCAGCAGCGTCGACCGGGACAGGGGGCTCGCTTTCTTT.